This T cell receptor (beta chain) was sequenced for a study of blood T cell repertoires in COVID-19. At the level of the study: Spain, Italy and the United States supplied samples that represented acute and convalescent COVID-19.

Germline CDR1 MGHDK, CDR2 SYGVNS. The V and J ends lost 6 bases and 6 bases, in that order; junction bases with no gene match: 4. The CDR3 covers 14 residues. This clone appeared many times. Assay: immunoSEQ multiplex PCR; the TCRdb copy retains only in-frame clones and omits some. The data contain about 64,000 clones, around 65% of them singletons. Participants spanned ages roughly 18 to 95 years and resided in about two dozen US areas. Cohorts were assigned according to the clinical history that participants reported. Exposed participants came across a COVID-19 case within 2 weeks before study entry.

The source material was PBMCs or T cells enriched from blood (not recorded which). The V gene is TRBV25-1, the J gene TRBJ2-1; 11 bases line up with TRBD2. The clonotype was recovered from a woman aged 55-75 years who had been exposed to COVID-19. The DNA for the CDR3 is TGTGCCAGCAGAGTAGCGGGGGGGGTCAATGAGCAGTTCTTC. Translating gives CASRVAGGVNEQFF.